Below are 30 T cell receptor beta chains sequenced from a single sample in a study of blood T cell repertoires in COVID-19. TCRdb's copy holds only in-frame clones and misses some; the assay was immunoSEQ multiplex PCR. The repertoire holds roughly 190,000 clones, more than 75% seen once, with approximately 4.5% in the top ten. The sample was peripheral blood. Source of these receptors: a human donor in a cohort sampled during active COVID-19.

The chain employs TRBV19 and TRBJ1-6, with a weak D call TRBD1 (6 bases). V lost 0 bases and J lost 5, with 11 bases in between. The CDR3 loop spans 16 amino acids. Germline V gene lookup returns CDR1 LNHDA and CDR2 SQIVND (reference sequence). Written as DNA, the CDR3 is TGTGCCAGTAGTATAGACCGGGGACATAATAATTCACCCCTCCACTTT. Encoded protein: CASSIDRGHNNSPLHF.

V usage is TRBV6-5 and J usage is TRBJ1-4; D is possibly TRBD1 (6 bases). This CDR3 has 13 amino acids. Germline CDR1 and CDR2: MNHEY and SVGAGI. Between the trimmed V and J ends, which lost 6 bases and 8 bases, there was a span of 13 bases. CDR3 residues: CASRPGGGEKLFF. The CDR3 DNA reads TGTGCCAGCAGACCCGGGGGGGGCGAAAAACTGTTTTTT.

The chain combines TRBV18 with TRBJ2-7, with 11 positions matching TRBD1. This CDR3 contains 16 residues. Trimming removed 5 bases from V and 0 bases from J; junction bases left unmatched: 6. Germline V lookup: CDR1 KGHSH, CDR2 LQKENI. In nucleotides, the CDR3 is TGTGCCAGCTCAGGGCGCGGGACAGGGGGCTCCTACGAGCAGTACTTC. This codes for CASSGRGTGGSYEQYF.

This rearrangement joins TRBV7-6 to TRBJ1-2; unclear D gene. Germline CDR1 SGHVS, CDR2 FNYEAQ. The CDR3 runs 13 residues. V was clipped by 1 base and J by 4 bases, with 7 bases between them. The CDR3 region has the DNA TGTGCCAGCAGCTTAGGCCCCAGCTATGGCTACACCTTC. This sequence encodes CASSLGPSYGYTF.

The rearrangement links TRBV9 to TRBJ1-5; a weak D match, TRBD1 (6 bases). The V and J ends lost 0 bases and 5 bases respectively, with 12 bases between them. The CDR3 runs to 15 residues. Germline CDR1 reads SGDLS; CDR2 reads YYNGEE. The DNA of the CDR3 is TGTGCCAGCAGCGTAGGGGCCAGGGGTGATCAGCCCCAGCATTTT. It is translated as CASSVGARGDQPQHF. Drawing the rest from reference TRBV9 and TRBJ1-5, the complete variable domain is DSGVTQTPKHLITATGQRVTLRCSPRSGDLSVYWYQQSLDQGLQFLIQYYNGEERAKGNILERFSAQQFPDLHSELNLSSLELGDSALYFCASSVGARGDQPQHFGDGTRLSIL.

The CDR3 loop is CASSLATGQEQFF. The CDR3 nucleotides are TGTGCCAGCAGCTTAGCGACAGGGCAGGAGCAGTTCTTC. The chain carries TRBV7-9 and TRBJ2-1, with 7 bases that match TRBD1. V was clipped by 0 bases and J by 10 bases; unmatched bases: 3. CDR1 and CDR2 (germline): SEHNR, FQNEAQ (reference sequence). This CDR3 has 13 residues.

Only a few counts were recorded for this clone. The chain joins TRBV20-1 to TRBJ2-7; 7 nucleotides match TRBD1. The CDR3 loop spans 14 amino acids. Per the germline V gene, CDR1 is DFQATT and CDR2 is SNEGSKA (reference sequence). With V trimmed by 3 bases and J by 6 bases, 11 bases remained unmatched. The CDR3 reads CSASILEGAGEQYF. The DNA for the CDR3 is TGCAGTGCTAGTATTTTAGAGGGGGCCGGCGAGCAGTACTTC.

CDR3 in amino acids: CATAGQAPYEQYF. The CDR3 DNA reads as TGTGCCACCGCGGGACAGGCGCCCTACGAGCAGTACTTC. The gene calls are TRBV24-1 and TRBJ2-7; 8 positions match TRBD1. J lost 2 bases, V lost 9 bases, and 5 bases had no gene match. There are 13 residues in the CDR3. Germline CDR1 KGHDR, CDR2 SFDVKD.

J is TRBJ1-1 and V is TRBV7-2; maybe TRBD1 (5 bases). The germline V gene encodes CDR1 SGHTA and CDR2 FQGNSA. The CDR3 loop spans 15 amino acids. With 0 bases removed from V and 0 bases from J, the gap between germline ends came to 8 bases. In DNA, the CDR3 is TGTGCCAGCAGCTTAGCGGGGCAGTTGAACACTGAAGCTTTCTTT. Protein: CASSLAGQLNTEAFF.

The V call is TRBV24-1, the J call TRBJ1-1, with 8 bases matching TRBD1. V was clipped by 7 bases and J by 7 bases; unmatched bases: 16. Germline-derived CDR1 and CDR2 are KGHDR and SFDVKD. This CDR3 spans 16 amino acids. The CDR3 DNA sequence: TGTGCCACCAGGAACTCTATCGGACAGGGAGACAGTGAAGCTTTCTTT. Protein: CATRNSIGQGDSEAFF.

The genes are TRBV2 and TRBJ1-2, with TRBD1 as a possible D gene (5 bases). Germline V lookup: CDR1 SNHLY, CDR2 FYNNEI. Trimming cost V 3 bases and J 5 bases, with 10 bases left between them. This CDR3 spans 13 amino acids. CDR3 bases: TGTGCCAGCAGTGAGGGGCGGCTATATGGCTACACCTTC. It codes for CASSEGRLYGYTF.

CDR3 nucleotide sequence: TGCGCCAGCAGCCAGGGACAGGGGACGGCCAGCACAGATACGCAGTATTTT. Its protein is CASSQGQGTASTDTQYF. The chain is built from TRBV4-3 and TRBJ2-3, with 10 nucleotides matching TRBD1. The CDR3 consists of 17 residues. V shed 3 bases, J shed 0 bases, and the junction held 6 bases outside the gene matches. Germline V gene data show CDR1 as LGHNA and CDR2 as YSLEER.

The chain employs TRBV5-8 and TRBJ2-4; 7 bases are a match to TRBD1. Trimming cost V 4 bases and J 9 bases; bases outside gene matches: 13. The CDR3 is 15 residues long. Per the germline V gene, CDR1 is SGHTS and CDR2 is YDEGEE. The CDR3 nucleotides are TGTGCCAGCAGCGCAATAGGACAGGCCAGGGGCATTCAGTACTTC. Residues: CASSAIGQARGIQYF.

This chain uses TRBV2 with TRBJ1-1; no clear D gene. V gave up 6 bases and J gave up 2 bases, with 13 bases separating them. Germline values: CDR1 SNHLY, CDR2 FYNNEI. The CDR3 length is 14 residues. This CDR3 reads CASRRDNTNTEAFF. CDR3 DNA sequence: TGTGCCAGCAGGAGGGATAACACTAACACTGAAGCTTTCTTT.

J is TRBJ1-2 and V is TRBV7-9; D gene ambiguous. The CDR3 contains 12 residues. Trimming left V 1 base short and J 5 bases short, with 5 bases between. Germline values: CDR1 SEHNR, CDR2 FQNEAQ (reference sequence). CDR3 amino acids: CASSLGGYGYTF. In DNA form, the CDR3 reads TGTGCCAGCAGCTTAGGAGGATATGGCTACACCTTC.

The J gene is TRBJ2-3, the V gene TRBV4-2, with a possible D match to TRBD2 (5 bases). CDR3 length: 16 amino acids. CDR1 is LGHNA, CDR2 YNFKEQ, per germline. V was shortened by 1 base and J by 6 bases, with 17 bases between the two germline ends. DNA for the CDR3: TGTGCCAGCAGCCAAGGTGCCAGCGAGAGGGCGGATACGCAGTATTTT. It is translated as CASSQGASERADTQYF.

V usage is TRBV27 and J usage is TRBJ1-2, with D maybe TRBD1 (6 bases). This CDR3 region has 18 residues. Germline V gene sequence: CDR1 MNHEY, CDR2 SMNVEV (reference sequence). V was shortened by 5 bases and J by 3 bases, with 25 bases between the two germline ends. In DNA, the CDR3 is TGTGCCAGCAGTCGAATACAGCCACGAGGGGGGGCTTACTATGGCTACACCTTC. Residues: CASSRIQPRGGAYYGYTF.

The chain has TRBV5-1 and TRBJ2-1; D gene uncertain. From germline, CDR1 is SGHRS and CDR2 YFSETQ. The CDR3 loop spans 15 amino acids. V lost 3 bases to trimming and J lost 0 bases, with 10 bases between them. The CDR3 DNA follows: TGCGCCAGCAGCTCGACGGAGAGCTCCTACAATGAGCAGTTCTTC. This encodes CASSSTESSYNEQFF.

V and J are TRBV6-1 and TRBJ2-1; 8 bases agree with TRBD2. CDR3 size: 17 residues. Germline CDR1 is MNHNS and CDR2 is SASEGT. Germline trimming cut 3 bases from V and 10 bases from J; bases unmatched to any gene: 17. The CDR3 nucleotides read TGTGCCAGCAGTGAGGGGAGGCGGCTAGCGGGCGTCAGCGAGCAGTTCTTC. Translation: CASSEGRRLAGVSEQFF.

This clone has more than one count but fewer than ten. The CDR3 is CASRLGQANQPQHF. The CDR3 DNA reads TGTGCCAGTAGGCTAGGACAGGCTAATCAGCCCCAGCATTTT. The chain couples TRBV19 to TRBJ1-5; TRBD1 agrees at 7 bases. CDR1 and CDR2 (germline): LNHDA, SQIVND (reference sequence). V was pared by 6 bases and J by 4 bases, with 6 bases of the junction left unmatched. The CDR3 spans 14 residues.

This clone was counted once. The chain employs TRBV7-9 and TRBJ2-2, with D unclear. The CDR3 loop spans 15 amino acids. The ends were cut back, 5 bases at V and 1 base at J, with 11 bases in the middle. The germline V gene encodes CDR1 SEHNR and CDR2 FQNEAQ (reference sequence). The CDR3 protein is CASSPALENTGELFF. Here the CDR3 DNA reads TGTGCCAGCAGCCCGGCCCTAGAGAACACCGGGGAGCTGTTTTTT.

This clone was observed a few times. This chain uses TRBV7-9 with TRBJ1-1; D remains ambiguous. The CDR3 is 14 amino acids. Germline CDR1 SEHNR, CDR2 FQNEAQ (reference sequence). Deletions cut 1 base from V and 1 base from J, with 7 bases between. CDR3 sequence (DNA): TGTGCCAGCAGCTTAGGATTAGAGAACACTGAAGCTTTCTTT. It is translated as CASSLGLENTEAFF.

The chain joins TRBV7-8 to TRBJ2-3; 9 bases are a match to TRBD2. The ends lost 1 base at V and 6 bases at J; junction bases unmatched: 5. The CDR3 has 15 amino acids. Germline CDR1 is SGHVS and CDR2 is FQNEAQ. CDR3 protein: CASSLGTSAGDTQYF. For the CDR3, the DNA is TGTGCCAGCAGCTTAGGGACTAGCGCGGGGGATACGCAGTATTTT.

The rearrangement uses TRBV6-1 and TRBJ2-4, with a weak D call TRBD1 (6 bases). This CDR3 comprises 16 residues. Germline CDR1 and CDR2: MNHNS and SASEGT. Trimming left V 0 bases short and J 0 bases short, with 9 bases between. CDR3 nucleotide sequence: TGTGCCAGCAGTGAAGCTGGACAGATAGCCAAAAACATTCAGTACTTC. Its protein is CASSEAGQIAKNIQYF.

The CDR3 is CASSTGTSALVDYEQYF. The CDR3 region has the DNA TGTGCCAGCAGCACCGGGACTAGCGCCTTGGTTGACTACGAGCAGTACTTC. The chain carries TRBV2 and TRBJ2-7; the match to TRBD2 covers 10 bases. J gave up 3 bases and V 6 bases, and 14 bases lay outside the gene matches. From germline, CDR1 is SNHLY and CDR2 FYNNEI. The CDR3 covers 17 residues. The full variable domain, its missing parts supplied by reference TRBV2 and TRBJ2-7, is EPEVTQTPSHQVTQMGQEVILRCVPISNHLYFYWYRQILGQKVEFLVSFYNNEISEKSEIFDDQFSVERPDGSNFTLKIRSTKLEDSAMYFCASSTGTSALVDYEQYFGPGTRLTVT.

The chain couples TRBV19 to TRBJ2-7; TRBD2 agrees at 11 bases. Germline CDR1 LNHDA, CDR2 SQIVND (reference sequence). V lost 5 bases to trimming and J lost 0 bases; unmatched junction nucleotides: 6. The CDR3 spans 16 residues. Here the CDR3 reads CASSPSGRRLSYEQYF. CDR3 bases: TGTGCCAGTAGTCCTAGCGGGAGGCGTCTCTCCTACGAGCAGTACTTC.

The genes are TRBV5-5 and TRBJ2-5; a possible D gene is TRBD2 (5 bases). This CDR3 comprises 18 residues. Germline CDR1 is SGHKS and CDR2 is YYEKEE (reference sequence). The V gene lost 4 bases and the J gene lost 4 bases, with 26 bases spanning the gap. CDR3 DNA: TGTGCCAGCAGCCGAGGGTTATCAGAAGGGTTATTAGGAGAGACCCAGTACTTC. Its translation: CASSRGLSEGLLGETQYF.

J is TRBJ1-1 and V is TRBV5-4, with D perhaps TRBD1 (5 bases). The CDR3 totals 13 residues. V lost 4 bases to trimming and J lost 7 bases, with 14 bases between them. Germline loops: CDR1 SGHNT, CDR2 YYREEE (reference sequence). CDR3 region: CASSVGGEGEAFF. CDR3 bases: TGTGCCAGCAGCGTGGGGGGGGAGGGTGAAGCTTTCTTT.

The chain joins TRBV2 to TRBJ1-1, with D tentatively TRBD1 (5 bases). Trimming left V 7 bases short and J 1 base short, with 10 bases between. CDR3 length: 13 residues. In germline, CDR1 is SNHLY, CDR2 FYNNEI. CDR3 DNA: TGTGCCAGCAAGGGCAGGGAGAACACTGAAGCTTTCTTT. This codes for CASKGRENTEAFF. The variable domain in full, completed from reference TRBV2 and TRBJ1-1, reads EPEVTQTPSHQVTQMGQEVILRCVPISNHLYFYWYRQILGQKVEFLVSFYNNEISEKSEIFDDQFSVERPDGSNFTLKIRSTKLEDSAMYFCASKGRENTEAFFGQGTRLTVV.

CDR3 bases: TGTGCCAGCAGCTTGGGGACAGGCAACGGTCAGCCCCAGCATTTT. Residues: CASSLGTGNGQPQHF. V usage is TRBV5-6 and J usage is TRBJ1-5; 7 bases are shared with TRBD1. Germline values: CDR1 SGHDT, CDR2 YYEEEE. Trimming at V came to 0 bases and at J to 6 bases, leaving 6 bases not matched to a gene. This CDR3 has 15 residues.